This TCR beta chain was profiled in a study of CD8+CD57+ T cells in acquired aplastic anemia. Study results and limitations: For CD8+ Simpson's diversity, patients and controls showed no significant difference. Researchers report that twenty-nine CD8+ CDR3 sequences appeared in both patients and controls.

Genomic DNA constituted the template upon which TCR beta VDJ and CDR3 profiling was performed. TCRdb used MiXCR to reprocess the reads, holding one entry per CDR3 protein. The data contain about 160,000 distinct CDR3 sequences, 35% to 55% of them singletons. Worth noting for this clonotype: Its antigen is undetermined.

The sample was sorted CD4+, CD8+, or CD8+CD57+ T cells (not recorded which) from PBMCs. The receptor's source is a human donor in good health.

CDR3 sequence: CASHRTQGTKGSSYEQYF. The CDR3 bases are TGTGCCAGCCACAGAACACAAGGAACCAAAGGTAGCTCCTACGAGCAGTACTTC. This rearrangement joins TRBV4-2 to TRBJ2-7, with D unresolved. Per the germline V gene, CDR1 is LGHNA and CDR2 is YNFKEQ. CDR3 length: 18 amino acids. V was trimmed by 8 bases and J by 0 bases, leaving 26 bases between them.